This is a list of T cell receptor beta chains from one sample in a study of post-analysis software for immune sequencing data. TCRdb recomputed calls from the PCR reads with MiXCR, one row per CDR3 protein. Of roughly 800,000 distinct CDR3 sequences listed, around 45% are singletons. The sample taken for sequencing was blood. All receptors come from a girl aged 5-17 years with multiple sclerosis. Each CDR3 is given with its conserved first and last residue. D genes are given only for firm matches. The listing skips clone size in some rows; elsewhere it reads once, few, many or a size class.

TRBJ2-1 - - TRBV29-1 CSVCEENNEQFF TGCAGCGTTTGTGAGGAGAACAATGAGCAGTTCTTC
TRBJ2-5 many - TRBV20-1 CSATTDSYTEETQYF TGCAGTGCCACTACGGACTCTTATACCGAAGAGACCCAGTACTTC
TRBJ2-1 - TRBD2 TRBV7-8 CASSLGGGGGLAGAVEQFF TGTGCCAGCAGCTTAGGTGGCGGGGGGGGGCTAGCGGGAGCGGTTGAGCAGTTCTTC
TRBJ2-5 - TRBD2 TRBV20-1 CSAKRLAGVGETQYF TGCAGTGCTAAGCGACTAGCGGGAGTGGGAGAGACCCAGTACTTC
TRBJ2-7 few TRBD2 TRBV5-1 CASSSAGVSYEQYF TGCGCCAGCAGCTCGGCGGGAGTCTCCTACGAGCAGTACTTC
TRBJ2-7 few - TRBV5-1 CASSFRDRLYEQYF TGCGCCAGCAGCTTCAGGGACCGGCTATACGAGCAGTACTTC
TRBJ2-1 - TRBD2 TRBV7-3 CASKTSGTLGEQFF TGTGCCAGCAAGACTAGCGGGACCCTAGGGGAGCAGTTCTTC
TRBJ2-5 few - TRBV20-1 CSGKPAQETQYF TGCAGTGGGAAACCAGCTCAAGAGACCCAGTACTTC
TRBJ2-7 - - TRBV7-9 CASSFQSTQDEQYF TGTGCCAGCAGCTTTCAGTCTACCCAGGACGAGCAGTACTTC
TRBJ2-7 - - TRBV30 CALSGIGHEQYF TGTGCCTTGAGTGGGATTGGACACGAGCAGTACTTC
TRBJ2-7 - TRBD2 TRBV12-3/TRBV12-4 CASSYDSGAGKYF TGTGCCAGCAGTTACGATTCGGGAGCGGGGAAGTACTTC
TRBJ2-5 few - TRBV5-1 CASSFGPELETQYF TGCGCCAGCAGCTTTGGGCCGGAGTTGGAGACCCAGTACTTC
TRBJ2-3 few - TRBV20-1 CSARTLGGDTQYF TGCAGTGCTAGGACCCTTGGAGGGGATACGCAGTATTTT
TRBJ2-3 - - TRBV7-9 CASSAAEAGGSIDTQYF TGTGCCAGCAGCGCCGCCGAGGCGGGTGGGAGTATTGATACGCAGTATTTT
TRBJ2-5 few - TRBV4-1 CASSQDSQGQETQYF TGCGCCAGCAGCCAAGATTCGCAGGGTCAAGAGACCCAGTACTTC